This passage covers 29 T cell receptor beta chains from one sample sequenced in a study of cytomegalovirus exposure and HLA in healthy donors. The PCR was carried out with 60 Vbeta primers and 13 Jbeta primers. The data were produced by immunoSEQ multiplex PCR, yet TCRdb's version contains in-frame clones alone and is incomplete. The sample records some 140,000 clones, around 77% being singletons. What was sequenced was PBMCs. The source is a man aged 18 to 29 in good health and CMV-seronegative.

J is TRBJ1-2 and V is TRBV6-1; D is uncertain. The V gene lost 2 bases and the J gene lost 5 bases, with 18 bases spanning the gap. Germline V gene data show CDR1 as MNHNS and CDR2 as SASEGT. The CDR3 extends over 16 amino acids. This CDR3 reads CASSEQQIEGRYGYTF. The DNA for the CDR3 is TGTGCCAGCAGTGAACAACAGATTGAGGGCAGGTATGGCTACACCTTC.

This chain uses TRBV2 with TRBJ1-5; unclear D gene. The CDR3 is made up of 14 amino acids. Between the trimmed V and J ends, which lost 5 bases and 2 bases, there was a span of 10 bases. CDR1 and CDR2 from the germline V gene are SNHLY and FYNNEI. The DNA for the CDR3 is TGTGCCAGCAGTCAAACAGATCGCAATCAGCCCCAGCATTTT. It is translated as CASSQTDRNQPQHF.

This sequence joins TRBV9 and TRBJ1-2; D gene unclear. The V gene's germline CDR1 is SGDLS and CDR2 YYNGEE. V gave up 0 bases and J gave up 6 bases, with 12 bases separating them. The CDR3 runs 14 residues. The CDR3 nucleotides read TGTGCCAGCAGCGTAGGGTTGGCGGAAGATGGCTACACCTTC. Translated, it gives CASSVGLAEDGYTF.

The genes are TRBV7-6 and TRBJ1-6; maybe TRBD1 (5 bases). CDR3 size: 15 residues. The ends were cut back, 1 base at V and 7 bases at J, with 11 bases in the middle. Looked up from germline, CDR1 is SGHVS and CDR2 is FNYEAQ. CDR3: CASSLGARANSPLHF. The DNA of the CDR3 is TGTGCCAGCAGCTTAGGAGCCAGGGCGAATTCACCCCTCCACTTT.

This chain joins TRBV18 and TRBJ2-1, with 7 bases fitting TRBD1. This CDR3 has 15 amino acids. Germline V gene sequence: CDR1 KGHSH, CDR2 LQKENI. Losses at the gene ends were 0 bases for V and 1 base for J; bases not matched to a gene: 0. CDR3 loop: CASSPPTGSYNEQFF. CDR3 nucleotide sequence: TGTGCCAGCTCACCACCGACAGGGTCCTACAATGAGCAGTTCTTC.

This clone is a singleton in its sample. The chain has TRBV28 and TRBJ1-5, with D tentatively TRBD1 (5 bases). The CDR3 totals 15 residues. Germline-derived CDR1 and CDR2 are MDHEN and SYDVKM. V dropped 6 bases and J dropped 7 bases, with 19 bases sitting between them. The CDR3 here is CASRYPGSYGQPQHF. CDR3 nucleotide sequence: TGTGCCAGCAGATACCCAGGGTCATATGGGCAGCCCCAGCATTTT. Using reference TRBV28 and TRBJ1-5 for the parts outside the CDR3, the full variable domain is DVKVTQSSRYLVKRTGEKVFLECVQDMDHENMFWYRQDPGLGLRLIYFSYDVKMKEKGDIPEGYSVSREKKERFSLILESASTNQTSMYLCASRYPGSYGQPQHFGDGTRLSIL.

The V call is TRBV5-6, the J call TRBJ1-2; D is undetermined. Germline CDR1 reads SGHDT; CDR2 reads YYEEEE. The CDR3 runs 15 residues. V shed 4 bases and J shed 2 bases, with 15 bases lying between them. The DNA for the CDR3 is TGTGCCAGCAGCATTGATCGGGTAACGAACTATGGCTACACCTTC. It yields the protein CASSIDRVTNYGYTF.

This chain connects TRBV9 to TRBJ1-2; TRBD1 agrees at 10 bases. Looked up from germline, CDR1 is SGDLS and CDR2 is YYNGEE. The CDR3 totals 15 residues. The J segment lost 4 bases and the V segment lost 3 bases, leaving 6 bases of the junction unmatched. The chain's CDR3 is CASSAGTGVGYGYTF. The DNA of the CDR3 is TGTGCCAGCAGCGCCGGGACAGGGGTCGGCTATGGCTACACCTTC.

This chain uses TRBV5-6 with TRBJ1-6; 9 bases fit TRBD1. The V gene's germline CDR1 is SGHDT and CDR2 YYEEEE. The junction had 3 bases not matched to a gene; V was cut back by 4 bases and J by 4 bases. This CDR3 spans 15 amino acids. CDR3 amino acids: CASSLTGGYNSPLHF. DNA for the CDR3: TGTGCCAGCAGCCTGACAGGGGGATATAATTCACCCCTCCACTTT.

The rearrangement links TRBV7-9 to TRBJ2-5; D gene uncertain. Per the germline V gene, CDR1 is SEHNR and CDR2 is FQNEAQ (reference sequence). CDR3 size: 16 residues. Trimming cost V 10 bases and J 10 bases, with 31 bases left between them. The CDR3 coding sequence is TGTGCCACCTCACCCCCACAACACGGATTGGGCCCGGACCAGTACTTC. Protein sequence: CATSPPQHGLGPDQYF.

The CDR3 reads CASSQGRGDGYTF. The CDR3 DNA sequence: TGCGCCAGCAGCCAAGGCAGGGGAGATGGCTACACCTTC. V usage is TRBV4-1 and J usage is TRBJ1-2; D perhaps matches TRBD1 (6 bases). Per germline, CDR1 MGHRA and CDR2 YSYEKL. The CDR3 extends over 13 amino acids. Trimming took off 1 base at V and 6 bases at J, with 9 bases between the two ends.

V gene TRBV5-1 combines with J gene TRBJ1-1, with 7 bases matching TRBD1. This CDR3 is built from 17 residues. Trimming cost V 5 bases and J 7 bases; bases outside gene matches: 20. Germline CDR1 and CDR2: SGHRS and YFSETQ. The CDR3: CASSYRTGQNIGGEAFF. In nucleotides, the CDR3 is TGCGCCAGCAGTTATAGAACGGGACAGAATATCGGCGGTGAAGCTTTCTTT.

The chain carries TRBV11-2 and TRBJ2-1, with 8 bases matching TRBD2. CDR3 length: 16 residues. CDR1 SGHAT and CDR2 FQNNGV come from the germline V gene. V shed 5 bases and J 1 base; nucleotides not matched to a gene: 7. As DNA, the CDR3 is TGTGCCAGCAGCCCCCGGACTAGCCTTTCCTACAATGAGCAGTTCTTC. Residues: CASSPRTSLSYNEQFF.

This CDR3 reads CASSFGTGWANVLTF. CDR3 nucleotide sequence: TGTGCCAGCAGCTTCGGGACAGGCTGGGCCAACGTCCTGACTTTC. The chain uses TRBV5-6 and TRBJ2-6; 8 bases fit TRBD1. Germline CDR1 is SGHDT and CDR2 is YYEEEE. The V gene end was trimmed by 2 bases and the J gene end by 5 bases; junction bases not matched to a gene: 3. CDR3 length: 15 residues.

V and J are TRBV5-1 and TRBJ2-3; TRBD2 agrees at 10 bases. J lost 0 bases, V lost 9 bases, and 16 bases had no gene match. Germline V gene data show CDR1 as SGHRS and CDR2 as YFSETQ. CDR3 length: 18 residues. This chain's CDR3 is CATGSRSGGATSTDTQYF. CDR3 bases: TGCGCCACCGGGTCGAGAAGCGGGGGGGCCACGAGCACAGATACGCAGTATTTT.

The rearrangement uses TRBV4-3 and TRBJ1-5, with 11 bases that match TRBD1. The CDR3 runs to 18 residues. The germline CDR1 and CDR2 sequences are LGHNA and YSLEER. V dropped 1 base and J dropped 0; count of bases not matched to a gene: 5. The CDR3 loop is CASSQGTGGSYSNQPQHF. The CDR3 nucleotides are TGCGCCAGCAGCCAAGGGACAGGGGGCTCATATAGCAATCAGCCCCAGCATTTT.

CDR3 DNA sequence: TGTGCCATCAGAAGACCGGGACAGGACAATGAGCAGTTCTTC. Protein product: CAIRRPGQDNEQFF. The chain couples TRBV10-3 to TRBJ2-1, with TRBD1 identical over 8 bases. This CDR3 is built from 14 residues. With 6 bases clipped from V and 5 bases from J, the junction kept 6 bases outside the gene matches. Germline values: CDR1 ENHRY, CDR2 SYGVKD.

The V and J genes are TRBV4-3 and TRBJ2-7; no firm D call. Trimming left V 0 bases short and J 11 bases short, with 11 bases between. The length of the CDR3 is 12 residues. Germline V gives CDR1 LGHNA, CDR2 YSLEER. Here the CDR3 reads CASSQDGQVKYF. The CDR3 DNA is TGCGCCAGCAGCCAAGATGGCCAGGTCAAGTACTTC.

The chain combines TRBV10-3 with TRBJ2-1; 12 bases are shared with TRBD2. The length of the CDR3 is 17 residues. Trimming cost V 10 bases and J 0 bases; bases outside gene matches: 10. Per germline, CDR1 ENHRY and CDR2 SYGVKD. The CDR3 bases are TGTGCCACCCGGGCTAGCGGGGGGGCGGGCTCCTACAATGAGCAGTTCTTC. This sequence encodes CATRASGGAGSYNEQFF.

The chain employs TRBV27 and TRBJ1-2; the D is unclear. V lost 7 bases and J 3 bases, leaving 12 bases between the germline ends. The CDR3 contains 13 residues. Per germline, CDR1 MNHEY and CDR2 SMNVEV (reference sequence). CDR3 in amino acids: CASKPSGDYGYTF. The CDR3, as DNA: TGTGCCAGCAAACCCTCAGGCGACTATGGCTACACCTTC.

The rearrangement joins TRBV5-1 to TRBJ2-1, with 9 bases fitting TRBD1. V shed 4 bases and J 7 bases; nucleotides not matched to a gene: 6. Per germline, CDR1 SGHRS and CDR2 YFSETQ. The CDR3 contains 14 residues. Here the CDR3 DNA reads TGCGCCAGCAGCCAAACGACAGGGGGTAATGAGCAGTTCTTC. Its protein product is CASSQTTGGNEQFF.

The chain has TRBV5-4 and TRBJ2-7, with TRBD2 matching over 7 bases. The CDR3 is made up of 15 amino acids. Per germline, CDR1 SGHNT and CDR2 YYREEE (reference sequence). V gave up 1 base and J gave up 0 bases; unmatched junction bases: 4. The CDR3 DNA follows: TGTGCCAGCAGCTTGCCCGGGAGGAGCTCCTACGAGCAGTACTTC. It encodes CASSLPGRSSYEQYF. The full variable domain, completed using reference TRBV5-4 and TRBJ2-7, is ETGVTQSPTHLIKTRGQQVTLRCSSQSGHNTVSWYQQALGQGPQFIFQYYREEENGRGNFPPRFSGLQFPNYSSELNVNALELDDSALYLCASSLPGRSSYEQYFGPGTRLTVT.

The gene calls are TRBV4-1 and TRBJ2-5; unclear D gene. Near its end, the DNA agrees better with TRBJ2-7, so the J call may be wrong. This CDR3 comprises 13 residues. Germline V gene sequence: CDR1 MGHRA, CDR2 YSYEKL. As DNA, the CDR3 is TGCGCCAGCAGCTTTCAGCTAGCCTACGAGCAGTACTTC. Residues: CASSFQLAYEQYF.

The chain combines TRBV7-9 with TRBJ2-7; D is undetermined. Germline V CDR1 and CDR2: SEHNR, FQNEAQ (reference sequence). Between the trimmed V and J ends, which lost 5 bases and 6 bases, there was a span of 8 bases. The CDR3 covers 11 residues. DNA of the CDR3: TGTGCCAGCAGCAATCCAGGCGAGCAGTACTTC. It encodes CASSNPGEQYF.

In this sample, this clone turned up once. CDR3 protein: CASTRQQGVGTEAFF. CDR3 nucleotide sequence: TGTGCCAGTACCCGGCAACAGGGGGTAGGAACTGAAGCTTTCTTT. V usage is TRBV19 and J usage is TRBJ1-1, with 8 positions matching TRBD1. This CDR3 is built from 15 residues. CDR1 is LNHDA, CDR2 SQIVND, per germline (reference sequence). Losses at the gene ends were 7 bases for V and 5 bases for J; bases not matched to a gene: 12.

The chain recombines TRBV30 with TRBJ2-1; D remains unclear. The V gene's germline CDR1 is GTSNPN and CDR2 SVGIG (reference sequence). V was trimmed by 0 bases and J by 9 bases, leaving 6 bases between them. This CDR3 is built from 11 residues. CDR3 region: CAWSVRSEQFF. As DNA, the CDR3 is TGTGCCTGGAGTGTAAGGAGTGAGCAGTTCTTC.

The chain employs TRBV2 and TRBJ1-6, with 12 bases that match TRBD1. J was trimmed by 3 bases and V by 5 bases; bases with no gene match: 8. Germline V gene sequence: CDR1 SNHLY, CDR2 FYNNEI. There are 18 residues in the CDR3. The chain's CDR3 is CASSSQGQGAGYNSPLHF. The CDR3 region has the DNA TGTGCCAGCAGTTCACAGGGACAGGGGGCAGGCTATAATTCACCCCTCCACTTT.

This clone was detected only a few times. This rearrangement joins TRBV7-9 to TRBJ1-4; D ambiguous. V lost 7 bases and J 4 bases, leaving 22 bases between the germline ends. CDR1 and CDR2 (germline): SEHNR, FQNEAQ (reference sequence). This CDR3 region has 17 residues. The CDR3 protein is CASTRSWAILGNEKLFF. CDR3 nucleotide sequence: TGTGCCAGCACCCGAAGCTGGGCGATCTTGGGTAATGAAAAACTGTTTTTT.

CDR3 sequence: CASCTGLNEQFF. CDR3 bases: TGTGCCAGTTGTACAGGGTTAAATGAGCAGTTCTTC. V and J are TRBV19 and TRBJ2-1; possible D gene TRBD1, 6 bases. This CDR3 spans 12 amino acids. V was cut by 8 bases and J by 7 bases, with 12 bases left in between. Germline V gives CDR1 LNHDA, CDR2 SQIVND (reference sequence). Looking up the rest from reference TRBV19 and TRBJ2-1 gives the full variable domain: DGGITQSPKYLFRKEGQNVTLSCEQNLNHDAMYWYRQDPGQGLRLIYYSQIVNDFQKGDIAEGYSVSREKKESFPLTVTSAQKNPTAFYLCASCTGLNEQFFGPGTRLTVL.